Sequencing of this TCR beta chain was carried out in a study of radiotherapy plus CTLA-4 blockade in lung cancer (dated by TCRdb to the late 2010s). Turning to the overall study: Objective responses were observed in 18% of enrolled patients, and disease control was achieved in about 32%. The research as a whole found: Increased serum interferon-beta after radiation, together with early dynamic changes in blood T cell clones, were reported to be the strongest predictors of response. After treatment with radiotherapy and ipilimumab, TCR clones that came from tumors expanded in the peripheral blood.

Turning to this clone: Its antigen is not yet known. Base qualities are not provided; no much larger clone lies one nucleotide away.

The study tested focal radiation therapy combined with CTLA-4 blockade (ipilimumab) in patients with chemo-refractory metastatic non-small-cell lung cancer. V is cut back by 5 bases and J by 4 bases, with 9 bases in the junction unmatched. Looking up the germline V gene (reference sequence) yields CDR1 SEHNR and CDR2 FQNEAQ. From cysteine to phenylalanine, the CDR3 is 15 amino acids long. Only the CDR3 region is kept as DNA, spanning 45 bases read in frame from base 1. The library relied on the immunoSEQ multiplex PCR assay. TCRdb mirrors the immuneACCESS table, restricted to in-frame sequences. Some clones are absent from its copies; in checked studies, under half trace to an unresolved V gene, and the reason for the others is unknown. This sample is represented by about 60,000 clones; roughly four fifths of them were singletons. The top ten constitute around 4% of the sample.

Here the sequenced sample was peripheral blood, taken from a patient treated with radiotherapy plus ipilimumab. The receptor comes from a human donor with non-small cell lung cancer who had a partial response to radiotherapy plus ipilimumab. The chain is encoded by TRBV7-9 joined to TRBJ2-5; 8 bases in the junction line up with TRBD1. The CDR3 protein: CASSVQGDGGETQYF. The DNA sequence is TGTGCCAGCAGCGTACAGGGGGATGGGGGAGAGACCCAGTACTTC.